This is a list of T cell receptor beta chains from one sample in a study of T cell clones after liver transplantation. Sequencing used immunoSEQ multiplex PCR; TCRdb keeps in-frame clones, though not all of them. The sample carries tens of thousands of clones, roughly 85% recorded once. The source material was CD4+ T cells from blood, sampled almost 47 months after liver transplant. The receptors were sampled from a human patient who received a liver transplant. Some T cells may trace back to the graft donor. CDR3s leave out the opening cysteine and the closing phenylalanine or tryptophan. The order of the fields is CDR3 length, clone size, V gene, D gene, CDR3 protein. D genes are given only for firm matches. Size tells how often a clone was seen (once, few, many) or the class of an expanded clone, and some rows leave it out.

cdr3_length: 16; clone_size: few; v_call: TRBV7-2; d_call: TRBD1; cdr3_aa: ASSPSGTATLLGQTQY
cdr3_length: 14; clone_size: .; v_call: TRBV18; d_call: TRBD2; cdr3_aa: ASSPGLARSPETQY
cdr3_length: 10; clone_size: .; v_call: TRBV11-2; d_call: .; cdr3_aa: ASSLGRMNAF
cdr3_length: 13; clone_size: once; v_call: TRBV21-1; d_call: .; cdr3_aa: ASSKGGTGGTGYT
cdr3_length: 14; clone_size: .; v_call: TRBV7-9; d_call: TRBD1; cdr3_aa: ASSLPGTTGVEKLF
cdr3_length: 12; clone_size: few; v_call: TRBV5-6; d_call: .; cdr3_aa: ASNLVGANYGYT
cdr3_length: 11; clone_size: .; v_call: TRBV7-2; d_call: .; cdr3_aa: ASSFWGGHGYT
cdr3_length: 9; clone_size: .; v_call: TRBV28; d_call: .; cdr3_aa: ASSRYYGYT
cdr3_length: 13; clone_size: .; v_call: TRBV2; d_call: .; cdr3_aa: ASSQDYSGRETQY
cdr3_length: 12; clone_size: .; v_call: TRBV28; d_call: .; cdr3_aa: ASSSRPSYYEQY
cdr3_length: 12; clone_size: .; v_call: TRBV5-6; d_call: .; cdr3_aa: ASSSDLFGETQY
cdr3_length: 12; clone_size: few; v_call: TRBV28; d_call: TRBD1; cdr3_aa: ASSLAGGGTEAF
cdr3_length: 14; clone_size: once; v_call: TRBV5-4; d_call: TRBD2; cdr3_aa: ASSLASGRGYNEQF
cdr3_length: 10; clone_size: .; v_call: TRBV6-5; d_call: .; cdr3_aa: ATSRGAGGYT
cdr3_length: 12; clone_size: .; v_call: TRBV7-3; d_call: .; cdr3_aa: ASSLGLDTDTQY
cdr3_length: 14; clone_size: .; v_call: TRBV11-2; d_call: .; cdr3_aa: ASSLVPSMGTDTQY
cdr3_length: 13; clone_size: .; v_call: TRBV29-1; d_call: TRBD2; cdr3_aa: SVSPPGLAGVGQF
cdr3_length: 13; clone_size: .; v_call: TRBV28; d_call: .; cdr3_aa: ASIPPLLAKNIQY
cdr3_length: 13; clone_size: .; v_call: TRBV5-1; d_call: .; cdr3_aa: ASSLEPRGDEKLF
cdr3_length: 13; clone_size: .; v_call: TRBV7-3; d_call: TRBD2; cdr3_aa: ASSPQASGRSEQF
cdr3_length: 12; clone_size: .; v_call: TRBV5-1; d_call: TRBD2; cdr3_aa: ASSEGGITDTQY
cdr3_length: 14; clone_size: .; v_call: TRBV11-2; d_call: .; cdr3_aa: ASSPEGEARGQPQH
cdr3_length: 10; clone_size: .; v_call: TRBV25-1; d_call: .; cdr3_aa: ASTRAHEKLF
cdr3_length: 13; clone_size: few; v_call: TRBV10-3; d_call: .; cdr3_aa: AISEGGGALETQY
cdr3_length: 11; clone_size: few; v_call: TRBV6-6; d_call: .; cdr3_aa: ASSYGGSQPQH